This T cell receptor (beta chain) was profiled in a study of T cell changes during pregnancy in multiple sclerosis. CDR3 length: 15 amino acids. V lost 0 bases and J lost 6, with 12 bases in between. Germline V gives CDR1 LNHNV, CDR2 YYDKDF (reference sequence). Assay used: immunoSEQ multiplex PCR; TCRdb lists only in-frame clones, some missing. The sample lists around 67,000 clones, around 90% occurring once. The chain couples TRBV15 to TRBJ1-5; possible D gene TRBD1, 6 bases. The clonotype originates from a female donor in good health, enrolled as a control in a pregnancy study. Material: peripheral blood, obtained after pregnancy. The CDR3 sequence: CATSRETGSGQPQHF. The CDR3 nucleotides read TGTGCCACCAGCAGAGAAACAGGGAGTGGTCAGCCCCAGCATTTT. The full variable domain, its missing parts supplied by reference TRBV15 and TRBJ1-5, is DAMVIQNPRYQVTQFGKPVTLSCSQTLNHNVMYWYQQKSSQAPKLLFHYYDKDFNNEADTPDNFQSRRPNTSFCFLDIRSPGLGDTAMYLCATSRETGSGQPQHFGDGTRLSIL.